This T cell receptor (beta chain) was captured in a study of CD8+ T cells in alopecia areata (dated 2018 in TCRdb). With regard to the full study: Treated patients were enrolled in an open-label pilot trial of oral tofacitinib, 5 to 10 mg twice daily, for moderate-to-severe alopecia areata. TCRbeta CDR3 regions were amplified by immunoSEQ multiplex PCR with 35 Vbeta forward and 13 Jbeta reverse primers. Biopsies were taken from tofacitinib-treated patients at baseline and at 4 and 24 weeks of treatment, and a later scalp biopsy was taken in several of the tofacitinib-treated patients. Tofacitinib was administered for 6 to 18 months, and 6 months of follow-up off drug were then conducted to assess delayed response and recurrence. The study used high-throughput TCRbeta sequencing to examine T cell clonal expansion in alopecia areata, in both the C3H/HeJ mouse model and human patients. RNA was extracted with the PAXgene miRNA kit for fixed scalp, the miRNeasy kit for PBMCs, and the RNeasy kit for mouse skin. Scalp tissue and sorted CD4+ and CD8+ peripheral blood T cells from patchy and totalis/universalis alopecia areata patients and from healthy controls were covered by human TCRbeta sequencing. Scalp clonality was compared among normal scalp (n=4), patchy alopecia areata scalp (n=8), and alopecia totalis/universalis scalp (n=8). What the work shows at the level of the full study, not this receptor alone: Higher clonality and more expanded CD8+ clones were observed in lesional scalp than in normal scalp, particularly in alopecia totalis/universalis, a finding suggestive of antigenic drive. Shared TCR sequences between patients were less evident than in mice, which may be partly attributable to HLA diversity in the patient population. Unlike mouse skin, which is dominated by gammadelta T cells, normal human skin has resident alphabeta T cells that are also sequenced, and this complicates analysis of the scalp TCR repertoire.

Libraries were made using the immunoSEQ multiplex PCR assay. RNA was extracted from all samples and reverse transcribed into cDNA, which served as template for TCR sequencing. SuperScript III was used to make first-strand cDNA, primed with a 2:1 mix of oligo-dT and random hexamers. A synthetic immune receptor repertoire was used to measure amplification bias, and any remaining bias was corrected computationally. Turning to the authors' computational methods: Raw reads were preprocessed to remove errors, and CDR3 was defined by IMGT conventions from the conserved cysteine to phenylalanine. Clonality was computed by normalizing Shannon entropy by log2 of the number of productive unique TCRs and subtracting the result from 1. Scalp TCRbeta sequences were cross-referenced with sorted blood CD4 and CD8 repertoires so that the CD4 or CD8 identity of scalp clones could be inferred. TCRdb provides this immuneACCESS table in a form limited to in-frame rearrangements. Some clones are lacking; in checked studies, under half of them reflect an unresolved V gene, and why the rest are absent is not known. V and J calls plus clone size are reproduced from that table; the DNA served to infer D and trimming. For this sample there are roughly 130,000 clones; roughly three fifths appear just once. In total, the top ten clones hold 3.5% to 5.5% of the sample.

The time point tag for this specimen amounts to: baseline before oral tofacitinib. From alopecia areata patients, peripheral blood was collected along with lesional scalp punch biopsies. PBMCs were isolated by density centrifugation and stained for CD3, CD4 and CD8, and CD4+ and CD8+ T cells were sorted on a FACSAria. V is pruned by 3 bases and J by 2 bases, leaving 7 bases of the junction without a gene match. The CDR3 covers 15 residues, taking in both the cysteine and the phenylalanine. Only CDR3 DNA remains: 45 bases, in frame from the first base. Reading the germline V gene gives CDR1 SQVTM and CDR2 ANQGSEA. Details on this clone: Its antigen remains undetermined. Base qualities are missing; no much larger clone stands one base away.

The source is a human donor with alopecia areata. Recombination joined TRBV29-1 with TRBJ2-3, with 8 bases in between that match TRBD2. The sequences come from CD4+ T cells sorted from blood, collected at week 0. The CDR3 region: CSVDREGLNTDTQYF. The DNA reads TGCAGCGTTGACCGGGAGGGGCTGAACACAGATACGCAGTATTTT.